The clone carrying this T cell receptor (beta chain) was seen just once. The antigen is unknown. Germline assignment: CDR1 SGDLS and CDR2 YYNGEE. The V gene lost 0 bases and the J gene lost 3 bases, with 9 bases spanning the gap. CDR3 length: 14 amino acids. This specimen belongs to a study of OX40 agonist ivuxolimab in advanced cancers. In the study overall: Given to patients was ivuxolimab, an agonistic anti-OX40 (CD134) antibody.

Clones were read by immunoSEQ multiplex PCR, and TCRdb kept only the in-frame ones, dropping some. Here the sample spans nearly 85,000 clones, about 86% being singletons. Points from the study as a whole: Some nonresponders also had low normalized T-cell clonal expansion.

The rearrangement joins TRBV9 to TRBJ1-2; D may be TRBD1 (5 bases). Material: CD4+ or CD8+ T cells sorted from blood, obtained in a trial of the OX40 agonist ivuxolimab. The receptor's source is an adult with an advanced solid tumor such as melanoma, head and neck, liver or kidney cancer. CDR3 region: CASSVGGGDYGYTF. CDR3 DNA: TGTGCCAGCAGCGTAGGCGGGGGGGACTATGGCTACACCTTC.